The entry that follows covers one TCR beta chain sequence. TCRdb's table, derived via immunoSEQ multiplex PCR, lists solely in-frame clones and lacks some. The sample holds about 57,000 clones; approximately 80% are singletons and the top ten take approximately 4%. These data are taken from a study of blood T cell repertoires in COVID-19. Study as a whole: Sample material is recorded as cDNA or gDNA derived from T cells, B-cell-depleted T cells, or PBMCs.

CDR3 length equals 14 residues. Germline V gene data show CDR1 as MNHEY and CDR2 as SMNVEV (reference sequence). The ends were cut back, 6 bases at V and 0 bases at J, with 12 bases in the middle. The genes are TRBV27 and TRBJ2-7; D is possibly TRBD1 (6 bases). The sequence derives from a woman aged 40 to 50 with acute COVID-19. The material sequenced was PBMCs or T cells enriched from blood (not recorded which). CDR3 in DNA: TGTGCCAGCAGATTCACAGGGAGCTCCTACGAGCAGTACTTC. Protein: CASRFTGSSYEQYF.